This T cell receptor (beta chain) emerged from a study of blood T cell repertoires in COVID-19. Whole-study context: Acute and convalescent COVID-19 samples came from the United States, Italy and Spain. T cells, B-cell-depleted T cells, or PBMCs supplied cDNA or gDNA.

Original analysis: Estimated nucleated cell counts came from reference gene primer amplification. The repertoire was sequenced with immunoSEQ multiplex PCR; TCRdb's copy has only in-frame clones and lacks some. V and J calls and clone size are given by that table; D and trimming were obtained from the DNA. The sample has fewer than 95,000 clones, 87% seen once; the top ten hold about 16%. The receptor was isolated from a male donor with acute or convalescent COVID-19. Specimen: peripheral blood.

The CDR3 loop is CASSLGRVGGNTIYF. In DNA, the CDR3 is TGTGCCAGCAGCTTAGGCAGGGTCGGTGGAAACACCATATATTTT. The chain carries TRBV13 and TRBJ1-3, with D possibly TRBD1 on 5 matching bases. Between the trimmed V and J ends, which lost 0 bases and 3 bases, there was a span of 9 bases. The CDR3 sequence is 15 residues long. In germline, CDR1 is PRHDT, CDR2 FYEKMQ (reference sequence).